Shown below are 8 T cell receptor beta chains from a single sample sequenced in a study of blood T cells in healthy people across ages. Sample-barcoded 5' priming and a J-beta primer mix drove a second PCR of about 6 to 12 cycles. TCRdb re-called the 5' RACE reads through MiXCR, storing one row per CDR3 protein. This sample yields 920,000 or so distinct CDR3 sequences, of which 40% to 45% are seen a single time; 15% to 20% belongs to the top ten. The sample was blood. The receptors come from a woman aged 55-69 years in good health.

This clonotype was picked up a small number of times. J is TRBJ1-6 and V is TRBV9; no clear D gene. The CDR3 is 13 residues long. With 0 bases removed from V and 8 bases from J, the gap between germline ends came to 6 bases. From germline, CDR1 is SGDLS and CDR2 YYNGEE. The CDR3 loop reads CASSVERDSPLHF. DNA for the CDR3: TGTGCCAGCAGCGTAGAACGGGATTCACCCCTCCACTTT.

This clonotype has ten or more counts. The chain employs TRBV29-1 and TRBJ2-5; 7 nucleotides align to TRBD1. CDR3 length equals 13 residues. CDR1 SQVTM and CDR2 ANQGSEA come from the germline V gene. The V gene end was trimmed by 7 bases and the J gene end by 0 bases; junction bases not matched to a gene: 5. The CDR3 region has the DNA TGCAGCGCGGAGGACAGGTACCAAGAGACCCAGTACTTC. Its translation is CSAEDRYQETQYF.

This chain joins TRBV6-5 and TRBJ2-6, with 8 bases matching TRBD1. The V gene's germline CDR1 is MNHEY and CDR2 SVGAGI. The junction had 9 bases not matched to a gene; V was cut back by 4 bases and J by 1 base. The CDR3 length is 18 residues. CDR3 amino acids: CASSFRGLKGSGANVLTF. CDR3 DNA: TGTGCCAGCAGTTTCAGGGGGCTTAAGGGATCTGGGGCCAACGTCCTGACTTTC.

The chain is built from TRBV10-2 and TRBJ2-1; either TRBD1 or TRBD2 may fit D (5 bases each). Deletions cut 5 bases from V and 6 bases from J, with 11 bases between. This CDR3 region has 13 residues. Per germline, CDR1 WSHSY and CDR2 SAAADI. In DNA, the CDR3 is TGCGCCAGCAGTTCATCAGGGACCAATGAGCAGTTCTTC. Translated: CASSSSGTNEQFF.

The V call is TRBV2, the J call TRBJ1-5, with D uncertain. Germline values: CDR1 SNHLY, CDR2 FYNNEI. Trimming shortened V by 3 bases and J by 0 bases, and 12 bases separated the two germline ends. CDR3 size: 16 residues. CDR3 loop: CASSEKTYYSNQPQHF. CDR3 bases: TGTGCCAGCAGTGAGAAGACATATTATAGCAATCAGCCCCAGCATTTT.

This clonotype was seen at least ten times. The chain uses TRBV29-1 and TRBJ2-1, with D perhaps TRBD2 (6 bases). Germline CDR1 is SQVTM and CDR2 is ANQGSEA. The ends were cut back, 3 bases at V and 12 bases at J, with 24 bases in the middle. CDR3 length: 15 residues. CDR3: CSVEGWGLGTSGQFF. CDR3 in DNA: TGCAGCGTTGAGGGTTGGGGACTCGGGACGTCCGGGCAGTTCTTC.

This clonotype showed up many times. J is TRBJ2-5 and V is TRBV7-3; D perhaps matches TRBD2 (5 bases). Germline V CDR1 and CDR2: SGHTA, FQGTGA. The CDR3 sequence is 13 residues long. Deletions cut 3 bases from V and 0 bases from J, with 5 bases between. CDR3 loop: CASSFSDQETQYF. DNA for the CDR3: TGTGCCAGCAGCTTTAGCGACCAAGAGACCCAGTACTTC. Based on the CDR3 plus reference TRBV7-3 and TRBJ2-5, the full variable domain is GAGVSQTPSNKVTEKGKYVELRCDPISGHTALYWYRQSLGQGPEFLIYFQGTGAADDSGLPNDRFFAVRPEGSVSTLKIQRTERGDSAVYLCASSFSDQETQYFGPGTRLLVL.

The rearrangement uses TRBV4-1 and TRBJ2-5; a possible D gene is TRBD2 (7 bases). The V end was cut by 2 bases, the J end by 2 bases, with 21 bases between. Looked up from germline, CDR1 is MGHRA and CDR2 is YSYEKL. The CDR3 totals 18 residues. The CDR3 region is CASSQPVGGGSAQETQYF. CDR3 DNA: TGCGCCAGCAGCCAACCGGTAGGGGGGGGGTCGGCGCAAGAGACCCAGTACTTC.